This T cell receptor (beta chain) was found in a study of OX40 agonist ivuxolimab in advanced cancers. Study details: Three patients got partial responses; one had hepatocellular carcinoma and two had cutaneous melanoma.

The V and J ends lost 2 bases and 2 bases respectively, with 13 bases between them. CDR3 size: 16 residues. CDR1 and CDR2 (germline): SGHDT, YYEEEE. Findings of the study overall: CD4+ and CD8+ T cells in blood underwent clonal expansion by week 6 at 0.1 to 3.0 mg/kg. Among T cells, CD8+ cells averaged more expanded clones than CD4+ cells.

A remark on this clone: Its specificity is not known.

Data came from immunoSEQ multiplex PCR; TCRdb stores just in-frame clones and leaves some out. The sample includes just over 95,000 clones, almost 90% of them seen just once. The TCR sequence derives from an adult with an advanced solid tumor such as melanoma, head and neck, liver or kidney cancer. Sequenced here: CD4+ or CD8+ T cells sorted from blood, sampled in a trial of the OX40 agonist ivuxolimab. This chain joins TRBV5-6 and TRBJ2-2; D may be TRBD2 (5 bases). CDR3 in amino acids: CASSFRGTGNTGELFF. DNA of the CDR3: TGTGCCAGCAGCTTTCGGGGAACGGGCAACACCGGGGAGCTGTTTTTT.